This TCR beta chain was identified in a study of CD8+ T cells in alopecia areata. At the level of the study: The investigators scored severity in treated patients by the percentage of affected scalp area. Study-wide results and caveats: Lesional scalp, especially alopecia totalis/universalis, showed higher clonality than normal scalp.

This clone has a handful of counts. The antigen is not known. Sample treatment: oral pan-JAK inhibitor, 5-10 mg twice daily. This CDR3 is 19 amino acids long. V lost 1 base and J 0 bases, leaving 19 bases between the germline ends. CDR1 and CDR2 (germline): LGHNA, YSLEER. Extraction and reverse transcription of RNA yielded cDNA as the sequencing template. The repertoire was sequenced with immunoSEQ multiplex PCR; TCRdb's copy has only in-frame clones and lacks some. The table shows roughly 200,000 clones, with approximately 60% occurring only once. Sequenced here: CD4+ T cells sorted from blood, sampled at week 4, from a patient treated with tofacitinib. This clonotype originated in a human donor with alopecia areata. V is TRBV4-3 and J is TRBJ1-3, with TRBD1 as a possible D gene (5 bases). The CDR3 nucleotides read TGCGCCAGCAGCCAAGTGAGGGCAGGGAGAGGATCCTCTGGAAACACCATATATTTT. This encodes CASSQVRAGRGSSGNTIYF.